The sequence of this T cell receptor beta chain was determined in a study of control samples from healthy donors and cancer patients. The repertoire was sequenced with immunoSEQ multiplex PCR; TCRdb's copy has only in-frame clones and lacks some. This sample carries 150,000 to 200,000 clones, about 94% of them seen once, and the ten largest clones take 11% to 15%. Trimming pared 3 bases from V and 8 bases from J, leaving 16 bases between. CDR3 size: 14 residues. The germline V gene encodes CDR1 SGHAT and CDR2 FQNNGV. The rearrangement links TRBV11-2 to TRBJ1-2; D might be TRBD1 (5 bases). The origin of this receptor is a man in his 60s with colorectal cancer. Material: PBMCs. The CDR3 protein is CASSLGGAWGGYTF. The CDR3 region has the DNA TGTGCCAGCAGCTTGGGCGGGGCCTGGGGGGGCTACACCTTC.